This TCR beta chain was sequenced in a study of post-analysis software for immune sequencing data (dated by TCRdb to the mid-2010s). In the study overall: Recorded disease courses included relapsing-remitting, secondary progressive and progressive-relapsing multiple sclerosis, with some patients lacking subtype annotation. The patient repertoires were set against around ten previously published healthy control repertoires from donors whose ages ranged from about 6 to 25 years. A subset of samples was prepared in parallel using single-end sample barcoding, then pooled and co-amplified after Illumina adapter ligation. Findings and caveats that apply to the study as a whole: The multiple sclerosis patient group was slightly younger than the control group. Several TRBV segments, including TRBV5-6, TRBV5-1 and TRBV20-1, were significantly more frequent in patients than controls. Multiple sclerosis patients had significantly lower normalized Chao1 diversity than controls, a result that suggests substantial peripheral T-cell clonal expansion. When samples were clustered directly using the F measure, samples prepared in the same batch co-clustered strongly, which prompted a batch-effect correction.

To prepare the library, PCR was applied. These reads were obtained on an Illumina HiSeq 2500. Unique molecular identifiers were incorporated into TCR beta cDNA libraries to reduce PCR and sequencing biases. Per 1 to 10 million input T cells, some 500,000 cDNA molecules were obtained, such that each molecule approximated one T cell. Patient libraries were prepared and sequenced with the same protocol used for the earlier healthy control dataset. Within a given batch, samples were prepared together, multiplexed and sequenced on the same HiSeq lane. In the original analysis: MIGEC was used to process the raw barcoded reads, and molecular identifier groups with only a single read were discarded before consensus assembly and CDR3 extraction. VDJtools was used for post-analysis of the clonotype tables, and diversity was normalized by down-sampling every dataset to the size of the smallest sample. In repertoire overlap clustering, CDR3 amino acid sequences, but not nucleotide sequences, were matched to correct batch-related cross-sample contamination. The public reads were reprocessed in TCRdb via fastp at Q25 and MiXCR, keeping in-frame beta chains. All rows with the same CDR3 protein become a single entry with the most common DNA and genes. The V and J calls, along with clone size, are taken from TCRdb and not from the paper's own processing. In all, the sample holds hundreds of thousands of distinct CDR3 sequences, and about a third of those were seen once. The ten largest clones add up to about an eighth of the sample.

To demonstrate the VDJtools post-analysis software, TCR beta repertoires were profiled from the peripheral blood of over ten young patients with multiple sclerosis. The multiple sclerosis patients were children and adolescents between about 6 and 16 years of age. Comments on this clonotype: Its antigen is currently not known. No base quality information exists; no much larger clone differs at one position.

V and J are trimmed by 4 bases and 0 bases, and the gene matches miss 11 bases of the junction. CDR1 and CDR2 (MNHEY, SVGEGT) derive from the germline V gene. Including the terminal cysteine and phenylalanine, the CDR3 comprises 18 residues. Left in the record is the CDR3 DNA by itself, 54 bases read in frame from the first base. Sequenced input: blood. This TCR was sampled from a girl aged 10-17 years with multiple sclerosis. In this chain, TRBV6-2 or TRBV6-3 is recombined with TRBJ2-7; 11 bases in the junction line up with TRBD1. Here the CDR3 is given as CASSSFLDRGRNSYEQYF. The DNA is TGTGCCAGCAGTTCTTTTTTGGACAGGGGGCGAAACTCCTACGAGCAGTACTTC.